These 19 T cell receptor beta chains were all obtained from the same sample, sequenced in a study of T-cell reconstitution after alpha-beta-depleted transplantation in children. Preparation of the TCRbeta library involved a method that used unique molecular identifiers. MiXCR, applied by TCRdb to the PCR reads, yields one record per CDR3 protein. The sample contains 40,000 to 60,000 distinct CDR3 sequences, approximately 9.2% of which appear only once. The sequenced sample was PBMCs, mostly from graft donor cells, obtained 60 days after TCRalphabeta/CD19-depleted stem cell transplant. The receptor source for this set is a male patient aged 2-9 years who had a stem cell transplant for chronic granulomatous disease, so the T cells may come from the graft donor.

There are many counts of this clonotype. V usage is TRBV11-2 and J usage is TRBJ2-2; possible D gene TRBD2, 6 bases. The germline V gene encodes CDR1 SGHAT and CDR2 FQNNGV. Trimming pared 2 bases from V and 1 base from J, leaving 14 bases between. The CDR3 is 17 amino acids. The CDR3 bases are TGTGCCAGCAGCTTATTATTAGGAGCGGGGAACACCGGGGAGCTGTTTTTT. Its protein is CASSLLLGAGNTGELFF. The entire variable domain, with the rest obtained from reference TRBV11-2 and TRBJ2-2, is as follows: EAGVAQSPRYKIIEKRQSVAFWCNPISGHATLYWYQQILGQGPKLLIQFQNNGVVDDSQLPKDRFSAERLKGVDSTLKIQPAKLEDSAVYLCASSLLLGAGNTGELFFGEGSRLTVL.

This clonotype was counted between two and nine times. The V call is TRBV12-3 or TRBV12-4, the J call TRBJ2-7; 14 bases are a match to TRBD2. The length of the CDR3 is 16 residues. V lost 5 bases, J lost 7 bases, and 10 bases stayed unmatched. The DNA of the CDR3 is TGTGCCAGCAGTAATAAAAACCGACTAGCGGGGGGGGAGCAGTACTTC. This sequence encodes CASSNKNRLAGGEQYF.

In this sample, this clonotype turned up a few times. The V and J genes are TRBV4-1 and TRBJ1-5, with TRBD1 identical over 8 bases. The CDR3 contains 14 residues. Germline assignment: CDR1 MGHRA and CDR2 YSYEKL. The V and J ends lost 4 bases and 6 bases, in that order; junction bases with no gene match: 5. The CDR3 DNA is TGCGCCAGCAGCCCTTCTGACAGGGGTCAGCCCCAGCATTTT. It yields the protein CASSPSDRGQPQHF.

This clonotype has more than one count but fewer than ten. The chain is built from TRBV28 and TRBJ2-7; D unresolved. Between the trimmed V and J ends, which lost 6 bases and 6 bases, there was a span of 15 bases. The CDR3 is 13 amino acids. Germline assignment: CDR1 MDHEN and CDR2 SYDVKM. DNA for the CDR3: TGTGCCAGCAGATCTCAAACAGAACGCGAGCAGTACTTC. The encoded protein is CASRSQTEREQYF.

There are many counts of this clonotype. The chain has TRBV30 and TRBJ1-5, with 7 bases fitting TRBD1. Germline V gene sequence: CDR1 GTSNPN, CDR2 SVGIG (reference sequence). Unmatched junction bases numbered 3, after V lost 3 bases and J lost 4 bases. This CDR3 is built from 13 residues. The CDR3 sequence is CAWSGTVNQPQHF. The CDR3 DNA reads as TGTGCCTGGAGCGGGACAGTTAATCAGCCCCAGCATTTT.

This clonotype was detected ten times or more. This chain connects TRBV20-1 to TRBJ2-7, with 8 bases identical to TRBD2. In germline, CDR1 is DFQATT, CDR2 SNEGSKA (reference sequence). The CDR3 contains 13 residues. The V segment lost 6 bases and the J segment 3 bases; nucleotides outside the gene matches: 7. CDR3 nucleotide sequence: TGCAGTGCCCATAGCGGGGACCTCTACGAGCAGTACTTC. Amino acid sequence: CSAHSGDLYEQYF.

The chain recombines TRBV30 with TRBJ1-1; D not resolved. Trimming removed 1 base at V and 1 base at J, with 4 bases between. The CDR3 has 12 amino acids. Germline V gives CDR1 GTSNPN, CDR2 SVGIG (reference sequence). CDR3 in amino acids: CAWSDPNTEAFF. For the CDR3, the DNA is TGTGCCTGGAGTGATCCGAACACTGAAGCTTTCTTT. The variable domain in full, completed from reference TRBV30 and TRBJ1-1, reads SQTIHQWPATLVQPVGSPLSLECTVEGTSNPNLYWYRQAAGRGLQLLFYSVGIGQISSEVPQNLSASRPQDRQFILSSKKLLLSDSGFYLCAWSDPNTEAFFGQGTRLTVV.

This clonotype was recorded at least ten times. V usage is TRBV4-2 and J usage is TRBJ2-2, with 9 nucleotides matching TRBD2. Germline V gene data show CDR1 as LGHNA and CDR2 as YNFKEQ. V trimming: 0 bases; J trimming: 4 bases; junction bases outside the gene matches: 6. The CDR3 totals 17 residues. The CDR3 sequence: CASSQEDVSGSTGELFF. The DNA of the CDR3 is TGTGCCAGCAGCCAAGAGGATGTTAGCGGGAGCACCGGGGAGCTGTTTTTT.

This clonotype was seen repeatedly, ten times or more. The chain recombines TRBV5-1 with TRBJ1-2; D perhaps matches TRBD1 (5 bases). Deletions cut 1 base from V and 3 bases from J, with 13 bases between. The CDR3 contains 15 residues. Per the germline V gene, CDR1 is SGHRS and CDR2 is YFSETQ. CDR3 DNA sequence: TGCGCCAGCAGCTTGAGGTCAGGGAAAGACTATGGCTACACCTTC. It codes for CASSLRSGKDYGYTF.

The chain is built from TRBV20-1 and TRBJ1-6; no reliable D call. The ends were cut back, 3 bases at V and 3 bases at J, with 12 bases in the middle. The CDR3 runs to 15 residues. CDR1 is DFQATT and CDR2 is SNEGSKA in the germline V gene (reference sequence). CDR3 bases: TGCAGTGCTAGGCAGCCAACCAACTATAATTCACCCCTCCACTTT. It is translated as CSARQPTNYNSPLHF.

This clonotype was counted ten times or more. The gene calls are TRBV20-1 and TRBJ1-2; 9 nucleotides align to TRBD1. The CDR3 sequence is 14 residues long. Trimming removed 5 bases from V and 8 bases from J; junction bases left unmatched: 12. The germline V gene encodes CDR1 DFQATT and CDR2 SNEGSKA (reference sequence). The CDR3: CSAAPPGTGWGYTF. CDR3 DNA sequence: TGCAGTGCTGCCCCCCCCGGGACAGGGTGGGGCTACACCTTC.

This clonotype was seen ten or more times. The genes are TRBV5-1 and TRBJ2-1; 12 bases line up with TRBD2. Trimming removed 4 bases from V and 2 bases from J; junction bases left unmatched: 10. From germline, CDR1 is SGHRS and CDR2 YFSETQ. The CDR3 consists of 18 residues. The CDR3 DNA is TGCGCCAGCAGCCACGGGACTAGCGGGCCTACCCCCTACAATGAGCAGTTCTTC. Protein product: CASSHGTSGPTPYNEQFF.

This clonotype was counted ten times or more. CDR3 in DNA: TGTGCCAGCAGCCTTACTAGCGGGAGTTCCTACAATGAGCAGTTCTTC. This codes for CASSLTSGSSYNEQFF. The V and J genes are TRBV11-3 and TRBJ2-1, with 11 bases identical to TRBD2. There are 16 residues in the CDR3. The J segment lost 1 base and the V segment lost 5 bases, leaving 4 bases of the junction unmatched. CDR1 is SGHNT, CDR2 YENEEA, per germline.

V and J are TRBV11-2 and TRBJ1-4; no definite D call. V was pared by 1 base and J by 0 bases, with 9 bases between. Germline V gene sequence: CDR1 SGHAT, CDR2 FQNNGV. This CDR3 has 16 amino acids. The chain's CDR3 is CASSLGGWTTNEKLFF. CDR3 bases: TGTGCCAGCAGCTTAGGGGGTTGGACAACTAATGAAAAACTGTTTTTT.

The table lists this clonotype with many counts. V and J are TRBV7-2 and TRBJ2-5; tentative D call: TRBD1 (5 bases). The V and J ends lost 4 bases and 5 bases respectively, with 14 bases between them. This CDR3 comprises 14 residues. Germline V CDR1 and CDR2: SGHTA, FQGNSA. CDR3 coding DNA: TGTGCCAGCAGCTCCCCGATAGGGGTGGAGACCCAGTACTTC. This gives the protein CASSSPIGVETQYF.

This clonotype was seen ten or more times. V usage is TRBV6-5 and J usage is TRBJ2-1; TRBD2 agrees at 10 bases. CDR3 length equals 17 residues. Per the germline V gene, CDR1 is MNHEY and CDR2 is SVGAGI. Trimming cost V 7 bases and J 8 bases; bases outside gene matches: 17. Here the CDR3 reads CASTPGAASGSLYEQFF. The DNA for the CDR3 is TGTGCCAGCACCCCCGGTGCAGCTAGCGGGAGTTTGTATGAGCAGTTCTTC.

The rearrangement links TRBV10-1 to TRBJ2-1; the match to TRBD2 covers 9 bases. From germline, CDR1 is WNHNN and CDR2 SYGVQD (reference sequence). There are 17 residues in the CDR3. After removal of 10 bases from V and 4 bases from J, the junction contained 17 bases not matched to a gene. The CDR3 nucleotides read TGCGCCACCCTTTTACTTCCTAGCGGGGTACGTTACAATGAGCAGTTCTTC. Protein: CATLLLPSGVRYNEQFF.

In the case of this clonotype: Sequence at one end of the junction differs from germline and may be a read error. The V gene is TRBV4-1, the J gene TRBJ2-1, with TRBD2 matching 8 bases. The CDR3 has 17 amino acids. Germline V lookup: CDR1 MGHRA, CDR2 YSYEKL. For the CDR3, the DNA is TGCGCCAGCAGCCAAGAAGCCGGGACTAGTTCCTCCAATGAGCAGTTCTTC. Its protein is CASSQEAGTSSSNEQFF.

The chain uses TRBV27 and TRBJ2-5; 9 bases are a match to TRBD1. Germline CDR1 MNHEY, CDR2 SMNVEV (reference sequence). With 5 bases clipped from V and 4 bases from J, the junction kept 8 bases outside the gene matches. CDR3 size: 15 residues. The CDR3 bases are TGTGCCAGCAGTCTTACAGGGGGCAGGGGAGAGACCCAGTACTTC. Translating it yields CASSLTGGRGETQYF.